These 25 T cell receptor beta chains were sequenced from one sample in a study of CD8+ T cells in alopecia areata. Specified treatment: oral pan-JAK inhibitor, 5-10 mg twice daily. RNA extraction and reverse transcription yielded cDNA as sequencing template. Assay used: immunoSEQ multiplex PCR; TCRdb lists only in-frame clones, some missing. The table lists 160,000 or so clones, roughly 63% of them singletons. The sample here was CD4+ T cells sorted from blood, taken at approximately week 55, from a patient treated with tofacitinib. These receptors were collected from a human donor with alopecia areata.

This clone was found once. The J gene is TRBJ1-5, the V gene TRBV21-1; the listed D gene, TRBD1, was not tested against the DNA. TRBV21-1 is described as a pseudogene. CDR3 size: 15 residues. The CDR3, as DNA: TGTGCCAGCAGCAAAGGGGCAGGGGGCAATCAGCCCCAGCATTTT. This gives the protein CASSKGAGGNQPQHF.

The chain uses TRBV29-1 and TRBJ2-5; D not certain. The CDR3 length is 15 residues. The V end lost 7 bases, the J end lost 1 base, and 19 bases lay between the germline ends. From germline, CDR1 is SQVTM and CDR2 ANQGSEA. CDR3 region: CSGHLLLPPQETQYF. CDR3 coding DNA: TGCAGCGGCCATCTTCTACTCCCACCCCAAGAGACCCAGTACTTC.

V and J are TRBV30 and TRBJ2-7; 12 positions agree with TRBD1. The trim removed 3 bases at V and 8 bases at J, leaving 5 bases unmatched. CDR3 length: 13 residues. The germline V gene has CDR1 GTSNPN and CDR2 SVGIG (reference sequence). In nucleotides, the CDR3 is TGTGCCTGGAGCCCGGGACAGGGGGCGAAGCAGTACTTC. This codes for CAWSPGQGAKQYF.

V is TRBV7-9 and J is TRBJ1-6; possible D gene TRBD1, 5 bases. Germline CDR1 and CDR2: SEHNR and FQNEAQ (reference sequence). V was cut by 5 bases and J by 8 bases, with 13 bases left in between. The CDR3 consists of 14 residues. CDR3 DNA: TGTGCCAGCAGCCTGGACAACTCTTATTCACCCCTCCACTTT. Amino acid sequence: CASSLDNSYSPLHF.

The gene calls are TRBV30 and TRBJ2-5, with D unclear. The V end was cut by 5 bases, the J end by 7 bases, with 8 bases between. The CDR3 is 10 residues long. The germline V gene encodes CDR1 GTSNPN and CDR2 SVGIG (reference sequence). The DNA of the CDR3 is TGTGCCTGGGCACGGCGGACCCAGTACTTC. It specifies CAWARRTQYF.

This clone was seen more than once but under ten times. The genes are TRBV2 and TRBJ2-4; D tentatively reads TRBD1 or TRBD2 (5 bases each). Per germline, CDR1 SNHLY and CDR2 FYNNEI. Trimming pared 3 bases from V and 10 bases from J, leaving 13 bases between. The CDR3 runs to 13 residues. CDR3 residues: CASSDGGFDIQYF. DNA for the CDR3: TGTGCCAGCAGTGATGGGGGTTTTGATATTCAGTACTTC.

The chain is built from TRBV7-9 and TRBJ1-2; D is uncertain. Germline lookup yields CDR1 SEHNR and CDR2 FQNEAQ (reference sequence). The CDR3 runs to 9 residues. The V end was cut by 5 bases, the J end by 7 bases, with 2 bases between. The CDR3 here is CASSPGYTF. In DNA form, the CDR3 reads TGTGCCAGCAGCCCTGGCTACACCTTC.

This clone was found once. This chain connects TRBV6-6 to TRBJ2-5; D gene uncertain. CDR1 and CDR2 (germline): MNHNY, SVGAGI (reference sequence). The CDR3 sequence is 13 residues long. Trimming cost V 3 bases and J 3 bases, with 8 bases left between them. The CDR3, as DNA: TGTGCCAGCAGTTATCGTCAGGAAGAGACCCAGTACTTC. Translated, it gives CASSYRQEETQYF.

This clone was counted a few times. This chain connects TRBV29-1 to TRBJ1-1, with 8 bases that match TRBD1. CDR3 length: 14 amino acids. V dropped 2 bases and J dropped 5; count of bases not matched to a gene: 7. Germline V gives CDR1 SQVTM, CDR2 ANQGSEA. The CDR3 spells CSVEPDRGYTEAFF. CDR3 DNA sequence: TGCAGCGTTGAACCCGACAGGGGATATACTGAAGCTTTCTTT.

This sequence joins TRBV2 and TRBJ2-5; TRBD1 matches at 7 bases. V was pared by 7 bases and J by 1 base, with 3 bases of the junction left unmatched. Germline V lookup: CDR1 SNHLY, CDR2 FYNNEI. This CDR3 is 13 amino acids long. CDR3 in amino acids: CASKWTGQETQYF. The CDR3 nucleotides read TGTGCCAGCAAATGGACAGGCCAAGAGACCCAGTACTTC.

The CDR3 sequence: CSSGGTEAFF. The CDR3 coding sequence is TGCAGCTCCGGGGGGACTGAAGCTTTCTTT. The genes are TRBV29-1 and TRBJ1-1; tentative D call: TRBD1 (5 bases). Germline V CDR1 and CDR2: SQVTM, ANQGSEA. Trimming stripped 8 bases from V and 5 bases from J, with 9 bases between. This CDR3 contains 10 residues. The entire variable domain, with the rest obtained from reference TRBV29-1 and TRBJ1-1, is as follows: SAVISQKPSRDICQRGTSLTIQCQVDSQVTMMFWYRQQPGQSLTLIATANQGSEATYESGFVIDKFPISRPNLTFSTLTVSNMSPEDSSIYLCSSGGTEAFFGQGTRLTVV.

The rearrangement uses TRBV5-4 and TRBJ2-7, with D maybe TRBD2 (5 bases). The CDR3 is 15 amino acids. V was shortened by 0 bases and J by 3 bases, with 13 bases between the two germline ends. The germline CDR1 and CDR2 sequences are SGHNT and YYREEE (reference sequence). The CDR3 region is CASSLVGNRGYEQYF. DNA for the CDR3: TGTGCCAGCAGCTTGGTGGGAAACCGGGGCTACGAGCAGTACTTC.

The chain uses TRBV19 and TRBJ2-3, with unresolved D. The CDR3 length is 11 residues. The V end was cut by 3 bases, the J end by 6 bases, with 4 bases between. Germline CDR1 is LNHDA and CDR2 is SQIVND (reference sequence). In nucleotides, the CDR3 is TGTGCCAGTAGTATTCGGGATACGCAGTATTTT. Protein sequence: CASSIRDTQYF.

J is TRBJ2-7 and V is TRBV5-1; 9 bases line up with TRBD2. Germline V gene data show CDR1 as SGHRS and CDR2 as YFSETQ. The CDR3 consists of 14 residues. V was clipped by 4 bases and J by 9 bases; unmatched bases: 11. For the CDR3, the DNA is TGCGCCAGCAGCCCCCTCAACGCGGGGGGGCGGCAGTACTTC. It translates to CASSPLNAGGRQYF.

This clone was observed a single time. The chain carries TRBV5-6 and TRBJ1-1; D is perhaps TRBD1 (5 bases). There are 12 residues in the CDR3. The germline V gene encodes CDR1 SGHDT and CDR2 YYEEEE. V was cut by 4 bases and J by 8 bases, with 12 bases left in between. CDR3: CASSEGPTEAFF. DNA of the CDR3: TGTGCCAGCAGCGAGGGGCCCACGGAAGCTTTCTTT.

This chain connects TRBV5-1 to TRBJ2-7; no definite D call. CDR1 and CDR2 from the germline V gene are SGHRS and YFSETQ. This CDR3 comprises 13 residues. V was pared by 5 bases and J by 2 bases, with 11 bases between. In DNA, the CDR3 is TGCGCCAGCAGTTTTAACGGGCCCTACGAGCAGTACTTC. Amino acids: CASSFNGPYEQYF.

The chain combines TRBV5-4 with TRBJ1-2; perhaps TRBD1 as D (6 bases). Germline CDR1 SGHNT, CDR2 YYREEE (reference sequence). V gave up 4 bases and J gave up 4 bases, with 11 bases separating them. The CDR3 runs to 13 residues. CDR3 sequence reads: CASSVDSSYGYTF. The CDR3 DNA sequence: TGTGCCAGCAGCGTGGACAGCTCCTATGGCTACACCTTC.

The chain recombines TRBV7-2 with TRBJ2-7; D might be TRBD2 (5 bases). The CDR3 is 11 amino acids. Trimming stripped 5 bases from V and 6 bases from J, with 8 bases between. CDR1 is SGHTA, CDR2 FQGNSA, per germline. The CDR3, as DNA: TGTGCCAGCAGCCCTGGACTCGAGCAGTACTTC. It is translated as CASSPGLEQYF. Variable domain in full (rest from reference TRBV7-2 and TRBJ2-7): GAGVSQSPSNKVTEKGKDVELRCDPISGHTALYWYRQSLGQGLEFLIYFQGNSAPDKSGLPSDRFSAERTGGSVSTLTIQRTQQEDSAVYLCASSPGLEQYFGPGTRLTVT.

This chain uses TRBV15 with TRBJ2-7; D is undetermined. This CDR3 comprises 12 residues. Germline values: CDR1 LNHNV, CDR2 YYDKDF (reference sequence). The V end lost 5 bases, the J end lost 0 bases, and 5 bases lay between the germline ends. DNA for the CDR3: TGTGCCACCAGCGGAAGCTCCTACGAGCAGTACTTC. This translates into CATSGSSYEQYF.

The chain couples TRBV5-1 to TRBJ2-7, with 7 bases aligning to TRBD1. Germline V gene sequence: CDR1 SGHRS, CDR2 YFSETQ. J was trimmed by 5 bases and V by 4 bases; bases with no gene match: 3. This CDR3 has 12 amino acids. The CDR3 DNA sequence: TGCGCCAGCAGCACGACAGGGAACGAGCAGTACTTC. This encodes CASSTTGNEQYF.

This rearrangement joins TRBV7-9 to TRBJ1-2; 9 nucleotides align to TRBD1. Looked up from germline, CDR1 is SEHNR and CDR2 is FQNEAQ (reference sequence). Losses at the gene ends were 11 bases for V and 8 bases for J; bases not matched to a gene: 6. The CDR3 is made up of 11 amino acids. For the CDR3, the DNA is TGTGCCGGAACGGACAGGGGAGGCTACACCTTC. Translated, it gives CAGTDRGGYTF.

The chain links TRBV10-3 to TRBJ2-2; D gene uncertain. The CDR3 sequence is 14 residues long. V was clipped by 0 bases and J by 8 bases, with 10 bases between them. Germline CDR1 is ENHRY and CDR2 is SYGVKD. The CDR3 is CAISESGRRGELFF. DNA for the CDR3: TGTGCCATCAGTGAGTCCGGACGAAGAGGGGAGCTGTTTTTT.

J is TRBJ1-2 and V is TRBV20-1; no reliable D call. V was cut by 0 bases and J by 5 bases, with 4 bases left in between. This CDR3 has 11 residues. Germline CDR1 DFQATT, CDR2 SNEGSKA (reference sequence). For the CDR3, the DNA is TGCAGTGCTAGAGAGATTTATGGCTACACCTTC. Encoded protein: CSAREIYGYTF.

The chain couples TRBV5-1 to TRBJ1-1; D is unresolved. Germline V gives CDR1 SGHRS, CDR2 YFSETQ. The CDR3 covers 11 residues. V lost 6 bases, J lost 3 bases, and 6 bases lay in between. CDR3 sequence: CASIKDTEAFF. The CDR3 DNA reads TGCGCCAGCATCAAGGACACTGAAGCTTTCTTT.

This clone has only one observation. The chain couples TRBV9 to TRBJ2-2; either TRBD1 or TRBD2 may supply D (5 bases each). V dropped 4 bases and J dropped 4 bases, with 14 bases sitting between them. Germline V gives CDR1 SGDLS, CDR2 YYNGEE. The length of the CDR3 is 15 residues. The CDR3 DNA is TGTGCCAGCAGCTTGGGGACGGCAGGCACCGGGGAGCTGTTTTTT. Its translation: CASSLGTAGTGELFF.